A single sample gave rise to the 19 T cell receptor beta chains below, sequenced in a study of molecular identifiers for immune sequencing clone quantification (dated by TCRdb to 2016 to 2019). The library was obtained by PCR. Sequencing relied on an Illumina MiSeq. TCRdb trimmed public reads at Q25 via fastp, called clones via MiXCR and kept in-frame beta chains. Entries that share a CDR3 protein sequence are merged under the most common genes and DNA. The sample data list about 36,000 distinct CDR3 sequences, and about 18% of these were observed just once. Jointly, the top ten make up less than 8.5% of the sample. The sequenced sample consisted of naive CD8+ T cells from blood, with Jurkat cell RNA spiked in. The cell subset or site label here, explained by the study, means: FACS-sorted CD8+CD4-CCR7+CD45RA+ naive T cells. The receptor set was obtained from a human donor in good health. Some libraries in this study had Jurkat cell RNA spiked in.

This clonotype was counted at least ten times. V usage is TRBV16 and J usage is TRBJ2-7; possibly TRBD2 for D (5 bases). Germline values: CDR1 KGHSY, CDR2 FQNENV. V was clipped by 2 bases and J by 2 bases, with 16 bases between them. The length of the CDR3 is 16 residues. The CDR3 DNA is TGTGCCAGCAGCCAAATCGGCGGGTGGAGTACCTACGAGCAGTACTTC. This gives the protein CASSQIGGWSTYEQYF.

In this sample, this clonotype turned up many times. This chain links TRBV7-9 with TRBJ2-7; the D gene is possibly TRBD2 (5 bases). This CDR3 spans 14 amino acids. V was trimmed by 3 bases and J by 4 bases, leaving 13 bases between them. Germline V gene data show CDR1 as SEHNR and CDR2 as FQNEAQ (reference sequence). CDR3 DNA: TGTGCCAGCAGCTTGGATCTAGCCAGATACGAGCAGTACTTC. This translates into CASSLDLARYEQYF.

At least ten counts were recorded for this clonotype. The chain uses TRBV7-7 and TRBJ2-7; the D gene could be TRBD1 or TRBD2 (7 bases each). Between the trimmed V and J ends, which lost 5 bases and 5 bases, there was a span of 13 bases. The germline V gene encodes CDR1 SSHAT and CDR2 FNYEAQ (reference sequence). This CDR3 is built from 13 residues. In DNA form, the CDR3 reads TGTGCCAGCAGCCTCAGGGGGGGCCACGAGCAGTACTTC. Amino acids: CASSLRGGHEQYF. Full variable domain (remainder filled in from reference TRBV7-7 and TRBJ2-7): GAGVSQSPRYKVTKRGQDVTLRCDPISSHATLYWYQQALGQGPEFLTYFNYEAQPDKSGLPSDRFSAERPEGSISTLTIQRTEQRDSAMYRCASSLRGGHEQYFGPGTRLTVT.

This clonotype was detected a few times. V and J are TRBV6-2 or TRBV6-3 and TRBJ2-7; D is ambiguous. The V gene's germline CDR1 is MNHEY and CDR2 SVGEGT. The CDR3 has 15 amino acids. The V gene lost 5 bases and the J gene lost 0 bases, with 14 bases spanning the gap. The chain's CDR3 is CASSDLNSDSYEQYF. The CDR3 DNA follows: TGTGCCAGCAGTGACCTCAACAGCGACTCCTACGAGCAGTACTTC.

This clonotype was counted many times. The chain links TRBV5-1 to TRBJ2-5, with D unclear. Trimming shortened V by 0 bases and J by 5 bases, and 17 bases separated the two germline ends. The CDR3 totals 16 residues. CDR1 and CDR2 from the germline V gene are SGHRS and YFSETQ. The CDR3 loop reads CASSLEVVQWPETQYF. DNA for the CDR3: TGCGCCAGCAGCTTGGAGGTGGTACAATGGCCGGAGACCCAGTACTTC.

This clonotype was seen repeatedly, ten times or more. The chain uses TRBV7-2 and TRBJ2-1; D is perhaps TRBD2 (5 bases). In germline, CDR1 is SGHTA, CDR2 FQGNSA. This CDR3 region has 16 residues. V was cut by 2 bases and J by 2 bases, with 13 bases left in between. The CDR3 region is CASSLYGGQTYNEQFF. The CDR3 DNA follows: TGTGCCAGCAGCTTATACGGCGGGCAAACCTACAATGAGCAGTTCTTC.

This clonotype was seen repeatedly, ten times or more. The V call is TRBV4-3, the J call TRBJ2-1; D may be TRBD1 (5 bases). This CDR3 contains 16 residues. V was pared by 1 base and J by 2 bases, with 12 bases between. Germline V lookup: CDR1 LGHNA, CDR2 YSLEER. The CDR3 bases are TGCGCCAGCAGCCAAGGTGGGGCCGTCCCCTACAATGAGCAGTTCTTC. As protein: CASSQGGAVPYNEQFF.

In the case of this clonotype: Being one base from a much bigger clone, this may be a read error. The V and J genes are TRBV7-9 and TRBJ2-1, with 8 bases aligning to TRBD2. The V gene's germline CDR1 is SEHNR and CDR2 FQNEAQ (reference sequence). The CDR3 has 14 residues. CDR3 bases: TGTGCCAGCAGCTGGAAGGGACTAGACAATGAGCGGTTCTTC. Translation: CASSWKGLDNERFF.

Ten or more counts support this clonotype. The V call is TRBV11-2, the J call TRBJ2-3, with D unclear. CDR3 length: 13 residues. The V gene lost 3 bases and the J gene lost 3 bases, with 7 bases spanning the gap. Per germline, CDR1 SGHAT and CDR2 FQNNGV. The CDR3 sequence: CASSLTPTDTQYF. CDR3 bases: TGTGCCAGCAGCTTGACACCGACAGATACGCAGTATTTT.

This clonotype was detected many times. V usage is TRBV29-1 and J usage is TRBJ2-5, with D perhaps TRBD1 (7 bases). Germline V CDR1 and CDR2: SQVTM, ANQGSEA. The V and J ends lost 1 base and 3 bases respectively, with 12 bases between them. This CDR3 contains 14 residues. The CDR3: CSVEVGRGEETQYF. In nucleotides, the CDR3 is TGCAGCGTTGAAGTTGGCAGGGGGGAAGAGACCCAGTACTTC.

Only a few counts were recorded for this clonotype. The J gene is TRBJ1-4, the V gene TRBV28; TRBD1 matches at 9 bases. CDR1 is MDHEN, CDR2 SYDVKM, per germline. V lost 6 bases to trimming and J lost 7 bases; unmatched junction nucleotides: 6. The CDR3 has 14 amino acids. CDR3 residues: CASSRDRAGEKLFF. The DNA for the CDR3 is TGTGCCAGCAGCCGGGACAGGGCGGGTGAAAAACTGTTTTTT. The whole variable domain, remainder taken from reference TRBV28 and TRBJ1-4, is DVKVTQSSRYLVKRTGEKVFLECVQDMDHENMFWYRQDPGLGLRLIYFSYDVKMKEKGDIPEGYSVSREKKERFSLILESASTNQTSMYLCASSRDRAGEKLFFGSGTQLSVL.

This clonotype was recorded a few times. CDR3 loop: CASSSQNYNEQFF. Written as DNA, the CDR3 is TGTGCCAGCAGTAGTCAGAACTACAATGAGCAGTTCTTC. V is TRBV12-3 or TRBV12-4 and J is TRBJ2-1; D not resolved. The CDR3 has 13 residues. The ends were cut back, 5 bases at V and 3 bases at J, with 8 bases in the middle.

The V gene is TRBV4-3, the J gene TRBJ1-1, with D possibly TRBD1 on 5 matching bases. The CDR3 is 12 residues long. Germline V lookup: CDR1 LGHNA, CDR2 YSLEER. V lost 5 bases to trimming and J lost 8 bases, with 12 bases between them. CDR3 protein: CASSEQGQEAFF. The CDR3 DNA follows: TGCGCCAGCAGCGAGCAGGGCCAAGAAGCTTTCTTT.

This clonotype has a count of ten or more. The chain links TRBV20-1 to TRBJ1-1; 8 positions agree with TRBD1. V gave up 1 base and J gave up 4 bases; unmatched junction bases: 8. CDR1 is DFQATT and CDR2 is SNEGSKA in the germline V gene (reference sequence). The CDR3 is made up of 15 amino acids. The CDR3 loop is CSARGRQGRGTEAFF. CDR3 DNA: TGCAGTGCTAGAGGACGACAGGGGAGGGGCACTGAAGCTTTCTTT.

This chain connects TRBV4-3 to TRBJ2-7; maybe TRBD2 (6 bases). The germline V gene has CDR1 LGHNA and CDR2 YSLEER. The CDR3 spans 17 residues. Trimming took 3 bases from V and 3 from J, leaving 21 bases between them. CDR3 sequence: CASSQALTSHSFYEQYF. CDR3 nucleotide sequence: TGCGCCAGCAGCCAGGCTTTGACTAGTCATAGCTTCTACGAGCAGTACTTC.

This clonotype has ten or more counts. This sequence joins TRBV28 and TRBJ2-3, with D possibly TRBD1 on 6 matching bases. Germline V gene data show CDR1 as MDHEN and CDR2 as SYDVKM. The V gene lost 5 bases and the J gene lost 6 bases, with 12 bases spanning the gap. This CDR3 has 13 residues. The CDR3 here is CASSLQGWDTQYF. The CDR3 nucleotides read TGTGCCAGCAGTCTACAGGGATGGGATACGCAGTATTTT. The full variable domain, in which reference TRBV28 and TRBJ2-3 provide the parts outside the CDR3, is DVKVTQSSRYLVKRTGEKVFLECVQDMDHENMFWYRQDPGLGLRLIYFSYDVKMKEKGDIPEGYSVSREKKERFSLILESASTNQTSMYLCASSLQGWDTQYFGPGTRLTVL.

This chain joins TRBV28 and TRBJ2-6; no reliable D call. Germline CDR1 reads MDHEN; CDR2 reads SYDVKM. The CDR3 totals 12 residues. V gave up 8 bases and J gave up 6 bases, with 8 bases separating them. CDR3 DNA: TGTGCCAGCGCCTCGGAGGCCAACGTCCTGACTTTC. It is translated as CASASEANVLTF.

In its sample, this clonotype was seen many times. V usage is TRBV6-1 and J usage is TRBJ1-4; TRBD1 matches 7 bases. The J segment lost 0 bases and the V segment lost 0 bases, leaving 1 base of the junction unmatched. Germline V lookup: CDR1 MNHNS, CDR2 SASEGT. This CDR3 is 16 amino acids long. CDR3 bases: TGTGCCAGCAGTGAAGCAGGGGGCGCAACTAATGAAAAACTGTTTTTT. The encoded protein is CASSEAGGATNEKLFF.

This clonotype was seen a few times. The rearrangement uses TRBV4-3 and TRBJ2-1; D unresolved. This CDR3 has 14 residues. Germline V lookup: CDR1 LGHNA, CDR2 YSLEER. Trimming removed 4 bases at V and 3 bases at J, with 10 bases between. The CDR3 DNA is TGCGCCAGCAGCCCACAACCATACTACAATGAGCAGTTCTTC. It translates to CASSPQPYYNEQFF.